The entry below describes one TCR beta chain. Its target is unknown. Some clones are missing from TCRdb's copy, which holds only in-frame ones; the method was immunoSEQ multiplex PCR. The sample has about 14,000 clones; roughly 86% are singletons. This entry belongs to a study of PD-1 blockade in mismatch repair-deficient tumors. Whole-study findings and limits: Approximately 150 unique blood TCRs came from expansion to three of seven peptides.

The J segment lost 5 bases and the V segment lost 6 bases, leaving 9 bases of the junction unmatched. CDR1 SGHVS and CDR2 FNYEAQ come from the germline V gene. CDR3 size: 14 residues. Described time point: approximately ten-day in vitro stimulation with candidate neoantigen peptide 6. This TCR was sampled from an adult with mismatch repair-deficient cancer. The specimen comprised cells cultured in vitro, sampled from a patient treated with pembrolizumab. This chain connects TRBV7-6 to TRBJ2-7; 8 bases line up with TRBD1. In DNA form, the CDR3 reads TGTGCCAGCAGACAAGACAGGGGTTGGGACGAGCAGTACTTC. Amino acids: CASRQDRGWDEQYF.